This is a list of T cell receptor beta chains from one sample in a study of T cell clones after liver transplantation. Assay used: immunoSEQ multiplex PCR; TCRdb lists only in-frame clones, some missing. Of 85,000 to 110,000 clones listed, roughly 80% were seen once; the top ten hold about 3%. Sequenced here: CD4+ T cells from blood, sampled 47 months after liver transplant. The receptor set was obtained from a human patient who received a liver transplant. The T cells may partly be graft donor cells. Each CDR3 is given with its conserved first and last residue. The D gene is left open where the match is weak. Size tells how often a clone was seen (once, few, many) or the class of an expanded clone, and some rows leave it out.

j_call: TRBJ2-3
d_call: TRBD2
clone_size: -
v_call: TRBV18
cdr3_aa: CASSREGLPTDTQYF
cdr3_nt: TGTGCCAGCTCACGCGAGGGACTACCCACAGATACGCAGTATTTT

j_call: TRBJ1-4
d_call: -
clone_size: -
v_call: TRBV4-1
cdr3_aa: CASSQEGRSRGKLFF
cdr3_nt: TGCGCCAGCAGCCAAGAAGGTAGGAGTCGGGGGAAACTGTTTTTT

j_call: TRBJ2-3
d_call: TRBD2
clone_size: -
v_call: TRBV7-2
cdr3_aa: CASSSSTSGGAAQYF
cdr3_nt: TGTGCCAGCAGCTCATCGACTAGCGGGGGGGCCGCGCAGTATTTT

j_call: TRBJ2-1
d_call: -
clone_size: -
v_call: TRBV2
cdr3_aa: CASEEEGRNEQFF
cdr3_nt: TGTGCCAGCGAAGAGGAGGGGAGAAATGAGCAGTTCTTC

j_call: TRBJ2-5
d_call: TRBD1
clone_size: -
v_call: TRBV2
cdr3_aa: CASSSGQGRSEETQYF
cdr3_nt: TGTGCCAGCAGTTCCGGACAGGGTCGTTCGGAGGAGACCCAGTACTTC

j_call: TRBJ1-2
d_call: TRBD1
clone_size: -
v_call: TRBV5-4
cdr3_aa: CASSHTGGLNGYTF
cdr3_nt: TGTGCCAGCAGCCACACAGGGGGCCTCAATGGCTACACCTTC

j_call: TRBJ1-5
d_call: TRBD1
clone_size: many
v_call: TRBV2
cdr3_aa: CASRGQGSNQPQHF
cdr3_nt: TGTGCCAGTAGGGGACAGGGAAGCAATCAGCCCCAGCATTTT

j_call: TRBJ2-1
d_call: TRBD2
clone_size: -
v_call: TRBV5-4
cdr3_aa: CASSNSGDYNEQFF
cdr3_nt: TGTGCCAGCAGCAATAGCGGGGACTACAATGAGCAGTTCTTC

j_call: TRBJ1-1
d_call: -
clone_size: -
v_call: TRBV29-1
cdr3_aa: CSVIRGNTEAFF
cdr3_nt: TGCAGCGTCATCAGGGGGAACACTGAAGCTTTCTTT

j_call: TRBJ2-6
d_call: -
clone_size: -
v_call: TRBV4-1
cdr3_aa: CASSQEGTGANVLTF
cdr3_nt: TGCGCCAGCAGCCAAGAAGGTACGGGGGCCAACGTCCTGACTTTC

j_call: TRBJ2-7
d_call: TRBD2
clone_size: -
v_call: TRBV7-9
cdr3_aa: CASSPLGTSGTYEQYF
cdr3_nt: TGTGCCAGCAGCCCCTTAGGGACTAGCGGGACCTACGAGCAGTACTTC

j_call: TRBJ1-6
d_call: -
clone_size: -
v_call: TRBV6-5
cdr3_aa: CASSYKDISPLHF
cdr3_nt: TGTGCCAGCAGTTACAAGGACATTTCACCCCTCCACTTT

j_call: TRBJ2-3
d_call: -
clone_size: -
v_call: TRBV4-1
cdr3_aa: CASSHFPGGGNTDTQYF
cdr3_nt: TGCGCCAGCAGCCACTTCCCCGGGGGCGGGAATACAGATACGCAGTATTTT

j_call: TRBJ1-4
d_call: -
clone_size: once
v_call: TRBV2
cdr3_aa: CASTGVLNEKLFF
cdr3_nt: TGTGCCAGCACGGGGGTTCTTAATGAAAAACTGTTTTTT

j_call: TRBJ1-1
d_call: -
clone_size: many
v_call: TRBV5-1
cdr3_aa: CASSLFTDAEAFF
cdr3_nt: TGCGCCAGCAGCTTATTTACGGACGCTGAAGCTTTCTTT

j_call: TRBJ1-2
d_call: -
clone_size: -
v_call: TRBV6-1
cdr3_aa: CASSEAGVGVYGYTF
cdr3_nt: TGTGCCAGCAGTGAAGCGGGGGTTGGAGTCTATGGCTACACCTTC

j_call: TRBJ2-3
d_call: -
clone_size: -
v_call: TRBV20-1
cdr3_aa: CSRRTTDTQYF
cdr3_nt: TGCAGTCGGAGGACCACAGATACGCAGTATTTT

j_call: TRBJ1-5
d_call: -
clone_size: -
v_call: TRBV2
cdr3_aa: CASRGDSYNQPQHF
cdr3_nt: TGTGCCAGCAGAGGAGACTCTTACAATCAGCCCCAGCATTTT

j_call: TRBJ2-1
d_call: TRBD2
clone_size: -
v_call: TRBV5-1
cdr3_aa: CASSQGLAGGPLIYNEQFF
cdr3_nt: TGCGCCAGCAGCCAGGGACTAGCGGGAGGCCCTTTGATCTACAATGAGCAGTTCTTC

j_call: TRBJ2-5
d_call: -
clone_size: -
v_call: TRBV7-3
cdr3_aa: CASSLDREGTQYF
cdr3_nt: TGTGCCAGCAGCTTAGATCGTGAGGGGACCCAGTACTTC

j_call: TRBJ1-1
d_call: TRBD1
clone_size: -
v_call: TRBV19
cdr3_aa: CASSTEDRGLTEAFF
cdr3_nt: TGTGCCAGTAGTACCGAAGACAGGGGCCTCACTGAAGCTTTCTTT

j_call: TRBJ2-3
d_call: -
clone_size: -
v_call: TRBV19
cdr3_aa: CASSLGLSSTDTQYF
cdr3_nt: TGTGCCAGTAGTTTGGGACTCTCTAGCACAGATACGCAGTATTTT

j_call: TRBJ1-1
d_call: TRBD1
clone_size: few
v_call: TRBV6-1
cdr3_aa: CASSGLDRANTEAFF
cdr3_nt: TGTGCCAGCAGTGGTTTGGACAGGGCGAACACTGAAGCTTTCTTT

j_call: TRBJ1-5
d_call: -
clone_size: -
v_call: TRBV15
cdr3_aa: CATRWQPQHF
cdr3_nt: TGTGCCACTAGGTGGCAGCCCCAGCATTTT

j_call: TRBJ2-3
d_call: -
clone_size: -
v_call: TRBV14
cdr3_aa: CASSQGRGTDTQYF
cdr3_nt: TGTGCCAGCAGCCAAGGACGGGGCACAGATACGCAGTATTTT

j_call: TRBJ1-1
d_call: -
clone_size: -
v_call: TRBV5-1
cdr3_aa: CASSFLDGGGTEAFF
cdr3_nt: TGCGCCAGCAGCTTCCTGGATGGGGGTGGGACTGAAGCTTTCTTT

j_call: TRBJ2-3
d_call: -
clone_size: -
v_call: TRBV7-9
cdr3_aa: CASSLLSTDTQYF
cdr3_nt: TGTGCCAGCAGCTTACTTAGCACAGATACGCAGTATTTT

j_call: TRBJ2-2
d_call: -
clone_size: -
v_call: TRBV5-1
cdr3_aa: CASSLEVAATGELFF
cdr3_nt: TGCGCCAGCAGCTTGGAGGTCGCAGCCACCGGGGAGCTGTTTTTT

j_call: TRBJ2-1
d_call: -
clone_size: -
v_call: TRBV11-2
cdr3_aa: CASSLFVVNEQFF
cdr3_nt: TGTGCCAGCAGCTTATTTGTGGTAAATGAGCAGTTCTTC

j_call: TRBJ2-1
d_call: -
clone_size: -
v_call: TRBV27
cdr3_aa: CASSLSRMESNEQFF
cdr3_nt: TGTGCCAGCAGTTTATCTAGGATGGAGTCAAATGAGCAGTTCTTC

j_call: TRBJ1-5
d_call: -
clone_size: few
v_call: TRBV28
cdr3_aa: CASSPMVQGNQPQHF
cdr3_nt: TGTGCCAGCAGCCCTATGGTTCAGGGCAATCAGCCCCAGCATTTT

j_call: TRBJ1-2
d_call: -
clone_size: -
v_call: TRBV28
cdr3_aa: CASSSPGLNYGYTF
cdr3_nt: TGTGCCAGCAGTTCCCCGGGCCTTAACTATGGCTACACCTTC

j_call: TRBJ2-7
d_call: TRBD1
clone_size: -
v_call: TRBV27
cdr3_aa: CASSLNLGQGAFEQYF
cdr3_nt: TGTGCCAGCAGTTTAAATCTGGGACAGGGGGCATTCGAGCAGTACTTC

j_call: TRBJ2-7
d_call: -
clone_size: few
v_call: TRBV5-1
cdr3_aa: CASSLGGQGINEQYF
cdr3_nt: TGCGCCAGCAGCTTGGGGGGCCAGGGGATAAACGAGCAGTACTTC

j_call: TRBJ2-3
d_call: TRBD2
clone_size: -
v_call: TRBV18
cdr3_aa: CASSPRGTTDGTQYF
cdr3_nt: TGTGCCAGCTCACCGCGTGGGACTACCGACGGTACGCAGTATTTT

j_call: TRBJ1-5
d_call: -
clone_size: -
v_call: TRBV30
cdr3_aa: CAWGEDQPQHF
cdr3_nt: TGTGCCTGGGGAGAGGATCAGCCCCAGCATTTT

j_call: TRBJ1-5
d_call: -
clone_size: once
v_call: TRBV5-1
cdr3_aa: CASSPVDGSNQPQHF
cdr3_nt: TGCGCCAGCAGCCCAGTCGACGGTAGCAATCAGCCCCAGCATTTT

j_call: TRBJ2-7
d_call: TRBD2
clone_size: -
v_call: TRBV28
cdr3_aa: CASRRSGGYEQYF
cdr3_nt: TGTGCCAGCAGGCGTAGCGGGGGGTACGAGCAGTACTTC

j_call: TRBJ1-3
d_call: -
clone_size: -
v_call: TRBV23-1
cdr3_aa: CASIWSQQGSNNGNTIYF
cdr3_nt: TGCGCCAGCATTTGGAGTCAACAGGGCAGTAATAATGGAAACACCATATATTTT

j_call: TRBJ1-5
d_call: -
clone_size: once
v_call: TRBV18
cdr3_aa: CASSPSNQPQHF
cdr3_nt: TGTGCCAGCTCACCCAGTAATCAGCCCCAGCATTTT